This T cell receptor (beta chain) emerged from a study of T cells in Graves' hyperthyroidism and ophthalmopathy. Amplification of TCR beta CDR3 regions was performed using RNA transcripts as template. The study used the HTBI primer set for a first-round RT-PCR of the TCR CDR3. From the multiplex PCR reads, TCRdb called clonotypes with MiXCR, one entry per CDR3 protein. The table has approximately 400,000 distinct CDR3 sequences, about 16% seen once. The source of the PBMCs was about 10 ml of fresh peripheral blood. Study-wide points: Researchers found most expanded thyroid clonotypes above 0.001 in blood as well.

This clonotype showed up many times. Its antigen is not identified. This receptor was identified in a woman between 25 and 40 years old with Graves' hyperthyroidism. The sample was blood.

The CDR3 is CSASSVKETQYF. CDR3 DNA: TGCAGTGCTAGCTCTGTTAAAGAGACCCAGTACTTC. V is TRBV20-1 and J is TRBJ2-5, with D uncertain. CDR3 length: 12 residues. Germline V lookup: CDR1 DFQATT, CDR2 SNEGSKA (reference sequence). V shed 3 bases and J shed 3 bases, with 8 bases lying between them.